The TCR beta chain described here comes from a study of OX40 agonist ivuxolimab in advanced cancers. Study information: The eligibility criteria allowed prior anti-PD-1, anti-PD-L1 or anti-CTLA-4 therapy, and about 40% had some. Study-wide findings and caveats: A proportion of nonresponders additionally exhibited low normalized T-cell clonal expansion.

CDR1 MNHNY and CDR2 SVGAGI come from the germline V gene (reference sequence). The CDR3 sequence is 15 residues long. Profiled with immunoSEQ multiplex PCR; TCRdb holds only in-frame clones, not every one. The profile shows roughly 56,000 clones, roughly 85% of them singletons. To note about this clone: The antigen is undetermined.

The sequence was obtained from an adult with an advanced solid tumor such as melanoma, head and neck, liver or kidney cancer. Sequenced here: CD4+ or CD8+ T cells sorted from blood, sampled in a trial of the OX40 agonist ivuxolimab. The rearrangement uses TRBV6-6 and TRBJ2-5, with 9 bases identical to TRBD1. The J call may be incorrect, as the DNA end agrees better with TRBJ2-7. CDR3 in amino acids: CASRPGTGSSYEQYF. The CDR3 coding sequence is TGTGCCAGCAGGCCCGGGACAGGGAGCTCCTACGAGCAGTACTTC.